The next 19 T cell receptor beta chains were all read from a single sample in a study of cytomegalovirus exposure and HLA in healthy donors. Researchers ran the PCR with 60 Vbeta and 13 Jbeta primers. Clones were read by immunoSEQ multiplex PCR, and TCRdb kept only the in-frame ones, dropping some. The sample has around 130,000 clones; around four fifths are singletons. Sequenced material: PBMCs. All receptors come from a boy aged 5-17 years in good health and CMV-seronegative.

The chain employs TRBV7-9 and TRBJ1-1; no definite D call. Between the trimmed V and J ends, which lost 3 bases and 3 bases, there was a span of 5 bases. The CDR3 loop spans 12 amino acids. Germline CDR1 reads SEHNR; CDR2 reads FQNEAQ (reference sequence). This CDR3 is CASSLRDTEAFF. CDR3 in DNA: TGTGCCAGCAGCTTGAGGGACACTGAAGCTTTCTTT.

The chain combines TRBV4-2 with TRBJ2-7; TRBD2 aligns across 10 bases. The CDR3 runs to 17 residues. Trimming took 4 bases from V and 2 from J; bases not matched to a gene: 11. Germline V lookup: CDR1 LGHNA, CDR2 YNFKEQ. Here the CDR3 DNA reads TGTGCCAGCAGCCCTGTCTGGACTAGCGGAAGTACCTACGAGCAGTACTTC. It specifies CASSPVWTSGSTYEQYF.

The chain has TRBV7-9 and TRBJ2-7, with TRBD1 identical over 9 bases. The CDR3 has 14 residues. V dropped 6 bases and J dropped 5; count of bases not matched to a gene: 8. Per germline, CDR1 SEHNR and CDR2 FQNEAQ (reference sequence). CDR3 loop: CASREQGARDEQYF. The CDR3 bases are TGTGCCAGCAGGGAACAGGGGGCCAGGGACGAGCAGTACTTC.

The chain uses TRBV6-6 and TRBJ1-4; 9 nucleotides line up with TRBD1. Per germline, CDR1 MNHNY and CDR2 SVGAGI (reference sequence). The CDR3 runs 14 residues. With V trimmed by 5 bases and J by 8 bases, 6 bases remained unmatched. The CDR3 DNA follows: TGTGCCAGCAGTCAAGGACAGGGGAGGGAAAAACTGTTTTTT. Translating gives CASSQGQGREKLFF.

The V gene is TRBV14, the J gene TRBJ2-1; D may be TRBD1 (5 bases). Germline V lookup: CDR1 SGHDN, CDR2 FVKESK. The V end lost 2 bases, the J end lost 6 bases, and 11 bases lay between the germline ends. The CDR3 contains 14 residues. The CDR3 here is CASSQLTGLNEQFF. The CDR3 DNA follows: TGTGCCAGCAGCCAATTAACAGGCCTCAATGAGCAGTTCTTC. The full variable domain, with the rest looked up from reference TRBV14 and TRBJ2-1, is EAGVTQFPSHSVIEKGQTVTLRCDPISGHDNLYWYRRVMGKEIKFLLHFVKESKQDESGMPNNRFLAERTGGTYSTLKVQPAELEDSGVYFCASSQLTGLNEQFFGPGTRLTVL.

The rearrangement joins TRBV4-2 to TRBJ2-2, with D tentatively TRBD2 (5 bases). Looked up from germline, CDR1 is LGHNA and CDR2 is YNFKEQ. This CDR3 comprises 18 residues. Trimming took off 0 bases at V and 0 bases at J, with 14 bases between the two ends. CDR3 coding DNA: TGTGCCAGCAGCCAAGATAGGAGGACTCTCGCGAACACCGGGGAGCTGTTTTTT. Protein product: CASSQDRRTLANTGELFF.

The V gene is TRBV11-2, the J gene TRBJ1-2; 12 bases line up with TRBD1. The CDR3 spans 15 residues. Germline CDR1 and CDR2: SGHAT and FQNNGV. The V and J ends lost 5 bases and 8 bases, in that order; junction bases with no gene match: 9. The CDR3 is CASSDNPGQGAGYTF. CDR3 DNA sequence: TGTGCCAGCAGCGACAATCCGGGACAGGGGGCGGGCTACACCTTC.

The chain links TRBV9 to TRBJ1-2; D gene ambiguous. The CDR3 sequence is 15 residues long. Trimming left V 0 bases short and J 1 base short, with 10 bases between. Germline CDR1 and CDR2: SGDLS and YYNGEE. CDR3 sequence reads: CASSVEQTINYGYTF. The CDR3 DNA is TGTGCCAGCAGCGTAGAACAGACCATTAACTATGGCTACACCTTC.

This rearrangement joins TRBV7-3 to TRBJ1-2; TRBD1 agrees at 8 bases. Germline CDR1 reads SGHTA; CDR2 reads FQGTGA. The CDR3 contains 14 residues. The J segment lost 2 bases and the V segment lost 5 bases, leaving 4 bases of the junction unmatched. The chain's CDR3 is CASSPGQGNYGYTF. CDR3 in DNA: TGTGCCAGCAGCCCCGGACAGGGAAACTATGGCTACACCTTC.

This chain joins TRBV29-1 and TRBJ1-1; TRBD1 agrees at 9 bases. This CDR3 is 15 amino acids long. With V trimmed by 7 bases and J by 5 bases, 14 bases remained unmatched. CDR1 is SQVTM, CDR2 ANQGSEA, per germline. The CDR3 spells CSAGRTGTGRTEAFF. The CDR3 nucleotides are TGCAGCGCCGGCAGGACCGGGACAGGGAGGACTGAAGCTTTCTTT.

This clone appeared a few times. The rearrangement uses TRBV19 and TRBJ2-7; D is possibly TRBD2 (6 bases). The CDR3 length is 13 residues. Germline V CDR1 and CDR2: LNHDA, SQIVND (reference sequence). V lost 5 bases and J 4 bases, leaving 12 bases between the germline ends. The CDR3 is CASSFLGTYEQYF. In DNA, the CDR3 is TGTGCCAGTAGTTTTCTGGGGACTTACGAGCAGTACTTC.

The rearrangement joins TRBV5-6 to TRBJ2-1; weak D call: TRBD2 (5 bases). The V gene lost 3 bases and the J gene lost 7 bases, with 17 bases spanning the gap. The length of the CDR3 is 15 residues. Germline V gives CDR1 SGHDT, CDR2 YYEEEE. As DNA, the CDR3 is TGTGCCAGCAGCTCTTCTTGGCTAGCTAGGAATGAGCAGTTCTTC. Its protein is CASSSSWLARNEQFF.

This clone has a handful of counts. The chain is built from TRBV7-3 and TRBJ2-1, with D perhaps TRBD1 (5 bases). Germline V gene lookup returns CDR1 SGHTA and CDR2 FQGTGA. V was shortened by 1 base and J by 5 bases, with 12 bases between the two germline ends. The length of the CDR3 is 15 residues. The CDR3 region is CASSLMGQKHNEQFF. The DNA for the CDR3 is TGTGCCAGCAGCTTAATGGGGCAGAAGCACAATGAGCAGTTCTTC.

The rearrangement uses TRBV29-1 and TRBJ2-3; D unclear. The V end lost 4 bases, the J end lost 3 bases, and 5 bases lay between the germline ends. CDR1 and CDR2 from the germline V gene are SQVTM and ANQGSEA. This CDR3 region has 11 residues. The CDR3 DNA reads as TGCAGCGTTGCCCTGACAGATACGCAGTATTTT. Its protein product is CSVALTDTQYF.

The genes are TRBV5-1 and TRBJ1-2; a weak D match, TRBD1 (5 bases). Trimming stripped 5 bases from V and 2 bases from J, with 16 bases between. CDR3 length equals 15 residues. The V gene's germline CDR1 is SGHRS and CDR2 YFSETQ. CDR3 region: CASRERGGGNYGYTF. The CDR3 DNA reads TGCGCCAGCAGGGAACGGGGGGGAGGCAACTATGGCTACACCTTC. The full variable domain, in which reference TRBV5-1 and TRBJ1-2 provide the parts outside the CDR3, is KAGVTQTPRYLIKTRGQQVTLSCSPISGHRSVSWYQQTPGQGLQFLFEYFSETQRNKGNFPGRFSGRQFSNSRSEMNVSTLELGDSALYLCASRERGGGNYGYTFGSGTRLTVV.

V usage is TRBV6-5 and J usage is TRBJ1-1; 8 bases fit TRBD1. There are 14 residues in the CDR3. Germline assignment: CDR1 MNHEY and CDR2 SVGAGI. V lost 8 bases and J lost 6; bases outside the gene matches: 11. As DNA, the CDR3 is TGTGCCAGCGGCTTGGACAGGGATCGCTCTGAAGCTTTCTTT. Translation gives CASGLDRDRSEAFF.

The V call is TRBV11-2, the J call TRBJ2-7; TRBD2 agrees at 8 bases. CDR1 and CDR2 from the germline V gene are SGHAT and FQNNGV. The J segment lost 2 bases and the V segment lost 3 bases, leaving 6 bases of the junction unmatched. The CDR3 consists of 15 residues. The CDR3: CASSFGGGPTYEQYF. The CDR3 DNA sequence: TGTGCCAGCAGCTTCGGCGGGGGGCCCACCTACGAGCAGTACTTC.

In this sample, this clone turned up once. This chain uses TRBV5-4 with TRBJ2-2; no clear D gene. The CDR3 consists of 15 residues. V lost 0 bases to trimming and J lost 0 bases, with 6 bases between them. CDR1 and CDR2 (germline): SGHNT, YYREEE (reference sequence). The CDR3 DNA sequence: TGTGCCAGCAGCTTGGACACCCCGAACACCGGGGAGCTGTTTTTT. Amino acid sequence: CASSLDTPNTGELFF.

The chain combines TRBV19 with TRBJ2-7; D perhaps matches TRBD1 (7 bases). CDR1 is LNHDA and CDR2 is SQIVND in the germline V gene (reference sequence). The CDR3 length is 15 residues. Trimming cost V 3 bases and J 0 bases, with 12 bases left between them. CDR3 sequence reads: CASSIGGQSSYEQYF. The CDR3 DNA sequence: TGTGCCAGTAGTATCGGGGGACAGAGCTCCTACGAGCAGTACTTC.